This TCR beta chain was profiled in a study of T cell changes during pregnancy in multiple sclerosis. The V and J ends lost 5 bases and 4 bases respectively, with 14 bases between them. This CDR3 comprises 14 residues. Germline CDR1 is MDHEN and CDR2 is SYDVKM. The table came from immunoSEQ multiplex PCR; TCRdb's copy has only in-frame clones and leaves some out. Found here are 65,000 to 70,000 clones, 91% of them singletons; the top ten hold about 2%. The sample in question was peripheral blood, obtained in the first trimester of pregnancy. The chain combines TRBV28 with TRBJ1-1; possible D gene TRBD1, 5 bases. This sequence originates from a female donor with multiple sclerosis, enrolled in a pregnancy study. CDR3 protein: CASSRPGGGTEAFF. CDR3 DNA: TGTGCCAGCAGTCGTCCGGGGGGGGGCACTGAAGCTTTCTTT.